This T cell receptor (beta chain) was sequenced for a study of vaccination and CD4 T cells after COVID-19. Across the whole study: A median of around 110 days (range 35 to 161) separated diagnosis from post-COVID sampling.

The CDR3 is 16 residues long. V shed 0 bases and J 6 bases; nucleotides not matched to a gene: 5. Germline lookup yields CDR1 MNHEY and CDR2 SVGAGI. In the case of this clonotype: The target antigen is unknown.

With the Oncomine TCR Beta short-read assay, DNA from cultured CD4+ T cells was sequenced. One entry per CDR3 protein, called by TCRdb with MiXCR from the PCR reads. The sample carries roughly 7,400 distinct CDR3 sequences, approximately 40% recorded once. Regarding treatment: roughly 10-day PBMC culture with coronavirus spike peptide pools or control peptides (ViraFEST assay). The unexposed donor gave CD4+ T cells before the COVID-19 pandemic (2011-2018). Sequenced sample: CD4+ T cells from blood, cultured in vitro. The source is a human donor in good health. This chain joins TRBV6-5 and TRBJ2-2; 9 bases map to TRBD1. For the CDR3, the DNA is TGTGCCAGCAGTTACTCCGTTGGACAGGGGTCCGGGGAGCTGTTTTTT. It yields the protein CASSYSVGQGSGELFF.